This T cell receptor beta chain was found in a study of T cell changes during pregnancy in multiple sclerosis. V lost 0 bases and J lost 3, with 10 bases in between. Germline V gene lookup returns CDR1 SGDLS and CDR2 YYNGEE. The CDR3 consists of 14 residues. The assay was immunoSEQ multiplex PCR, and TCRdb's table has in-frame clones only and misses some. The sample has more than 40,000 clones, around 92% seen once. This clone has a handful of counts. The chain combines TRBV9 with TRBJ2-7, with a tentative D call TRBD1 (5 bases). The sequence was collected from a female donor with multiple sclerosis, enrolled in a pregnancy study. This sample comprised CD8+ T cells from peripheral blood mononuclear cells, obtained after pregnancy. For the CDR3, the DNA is TGTGCCAGCAGCGTAGAGGACGGACACTACGAGCAGTACTTC. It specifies CASSVEDGHYEQYF.